What follows are 31 T cell receptor beta chains derived from one specimen sequenced in a study of blood T cell repertoires in COVID-19 (dated by TCRdb to 2019 to 2021). Library method: the immunoSEQ multiplex PCR assay. As stored in TCRdb, this immuneACCESS dataset retains in-frame rearrangements with V and J assigned. A fraction of the clones does not appear; measured against another copy, unresolved V genes explain less than half of the discrepancy, and the remainder lacks a known reason. This sample has around 440,000 clones in its table, and 88% of those were observed once. Around 13% of the sample rests with the top ten. The sequencing input was peripheral blood. Receptors originate from a woman aged 45-65 years with COVID-19, enrolled during active disease.

This sequence joins TRBV3-1 (or the pseudogene TRBV3-2) and TRBJ1-1; TRBD1 matches at 9 bases. The trim removed 4 bases at V and 3 bases at J, leaving 6 bases unmatched. The CDR3 is 15 amino acids. The germline gives CDR1 LGHDT, CDR2 YNNKEL (reference sequence). CDR3 amino acids: CASSRVQGADTEAFF. CDR3 DNA: TGTGCCAGCAGCCGAGTACAGGGGGCTGACACTGAAGCTTTCTTT.

The chain has TRBV19 and TRBJ2-6; possibly TRBD2 for D (5 bases). Trimming removed 6 bases from V and 0 bases from J, with 12 bases in between. The length of the CDR3 is 16 residues. Per germline, CDR1 LNHDA and CDR2 SQIVND (reference sequence). CDR3 protein: CASRREPNSGANVLTF. The CDR3, as DNA: TGTGCCAGTAGAAGGGAGCCTAACTCTGGGGCCAACGTCCTGACTTTC.

The chain is built from TRBV27 and TRBJ2-1; 8 positions match TRBD1. Germline CDR1 and CDR2: MNHEY and SMNVEV (reference sequence). The V gene end was trimmed by 6 bases and the J gene end by 3 bases; junction bases not matched to a gene: 7. The CDR3 contains 15 residues. CDR3 sequence reads: CASRGRDRLYNEQFF. DNA for the CDR3: TGTGCCAGCAGGGGGCGGGACAGGCTCTACAATGAGCAGTTCTTC.

V is TRBV14 and J is TRBJ1-5, with a tentative D call TRBD1 (6 bases). V lost 4 bases to trimming and J lost 7 bases, with 11 bases between them. CDR1 is SGHDN and CDR2 is FVKESK in the germline V gene. The CDR3 sequence is 13 residues long. The chain's CDR3 is CASSRDTGQPQHF. DNA of the CDR3: TGTGCCAGCAGCCGGGACACAGGGCAGCCCCAGCATTTT.

This chain connects TRBV29-1 to TRBJ2-7, with D unclear. Germline-derived CDR1 and CDR2 are SQVTM and ANQGSEA. Trimming took off 4 bases at V and 6 bases at J, with 10 bases between the two ends. This CDR3 is 11 amino acids long. CDR3 bases: TGCAGCGTTGTGATATACTCCGAGCAGTACTTC. Protein product: CSVVIYSEQYF.

This clone was counted a few times. The rearrangement uses TRBV4-1 and TRBJ1-2, with unresolved D. The germline gives CDR1 MGHRA, CDR2 YSYEKL. The V end lost 6 bases, the J end lost 6 bases, and 14 bases lay between the germline ends. There are 13 residues in the CDR3. The CDR3 sequence is CASSPAPQDGYTF. The CDR3 coding sequence is TGCGCCAGCAGTCCCGCACCTCAGGATGGCTACACCTTC.

The chain couples TRBV2 to TRBJ1-1; D gene uncertain. Germline values: CDR1 SNHLY, CDR2 FYNNEI. Trimming removed 8 bases at V and 3 bases at J, with 19 bases between. The CDR3 has 15 amino acids. The CDR3 DNA reads as TGTGCCAGCCTACTTGGTAGGAGGGATGACACTGAAGCTTTCTTT. Protein product: CASLLGRRDDTEAFF.

The gene calls are TRBV18 and TRBJ2-1, with D uncertain. Trimming took 6 bases from V and 2 from J, leaving 11 bases between them. The V gene's germline CDR1 is KGHSH and CDR2 LQKENI. There are 14 residues in the CDR3. The CDR3, as DNA: TGTGCCAGCTCCAAACCCACTCCCTACAATGAGCAGTTCTTC. This codes for CASSKPTPYNEQFF.

The chain's CDR3 is CASSPGTAYGYTF. The CDR3 DNA reads TGTGCCAGCAGCCCCGGGACAGCTTATGGCTACACCTTC. This chain links TRBV9 with TRBJ1-2; the match to TRBD1 covers 7 bases. Trimming at V came to 4 bases and at J to 5 bases, leaving 5 bases not matched to a gene. Per the germline V gene, CDR1 is SGDLS and CDR2 is YYNGEE. This CDR3 comprises 13 residues.

This clone was observed a few times. The gene calls are TRBV10-3 and TRBJ1-5, with D possibly matching TRBD1 (5 bases). The germline V and J ends were trimmed by 10 bases and 0 bases, with 13 bases remaining between them. The CDR3 spans 14 residues. Germline CDR1 and CDR2: ENHRY and SYGVKD. The CDR3 DNA sequence: TGTGCCAGCCGGGGGGATCTTAGCAATCAGCCCCAGCATTTT. Encoded protein: CASRGDLSNQPQHF.

The chain joins TRBV29-1 to TRBJ2-1; 9 nucleotides match TRBD2. From germline, CDR1 is SQVTM and CDR2 ANQGSEA. CDR3 length: 13 amino acids. Trimming at V came to 2 bases and at J to 7 bases, leaving 3 bases not matched to a gene. This CDR3 is CSVEIAGVNEQFF. For the CDR3, the DNA is TGCAGCGTTGAAATAGCGGGGGTTAATGAGCAGTTCTTC.

The chain joins TRBV12-5 to TRBJ2-1, with TRBD2 identical over 12 bases. Germline V gene data show CDR1 as LGHNT and CDR2 as FRNRAP. V was pared by 7 bases and J by 5 bases, with 6 bases of the junction left unmatched. The CDR3 totals 15 residues. This CDR3 reads CASALAGGLDNEQFF. The CDR3 coding sequence is TGTGCTAGTGCCCTAGCGGGGGGGCTTGACAATGAGCAGTTCTTC.

V gene TRBV7-9 combines with J gene TRBJ1-6; TRBD1 is a possible D gene (6 bases). The V gene's germline CDR1 is SEHNR and CDR2 FQNEAQ (reference sequence). Trimming stripped 5 bases from V and 2 bases from J, with 16 bases between. This CDR3 comprises 17 residues. CDR3 DNA: TGTGCCAGCAGCGCCCTCGGGGGGGCTCCCTATAATTCACCCCTCCACTTT. Its translation: CASSALGGAPYNSPLHF.

This clone was counted only a few times. The CDR3 coding sequence is TGTGCCACCAGTGATTTAAGGGGGCCCAATGGCTACACCTTC. Encoded protein: CATSDLRGPNGYTF. The chain links TRBV24-1 to TRBJ1-2; 7 bases match TRBD1. V lost 1 base to trimming and J lost 6 bases; unmatched junction nucleotides: 4. The germline V gene has CDR1 KGHDR and CDR2 SFDVKD. The CDR3 totals 14 residues.

This clone has more than one count but fewer than ten. The rearrangement uses TRBV5-6 and TRBJ1-2; 8 nucleotides match TRBD1. From germline, CDR1 is SGHDT and CDR2 YYEEEE. The CDR3 extends over 17 amino acids. J was trimmed by 5 bases and V by 0 bases; bases with no gene match: 12. The CDR3, as DNA: TGTGCCAGCAGCTTGGGACTAGACAGGGGCCTTGGGTATGGCTACACCTTC. Amino acids: CASSLGLDRGLGYGYTF.

A word on this clone: Additional DNA sequences in this sample encode the identical CDR3. This chain joins TRBV7-6 and TRBJ1-3; D is uncertain. CDR3 length: 14 amino acids. The germline gives CDR1 SGHVS, CDR2 FNYEAQ. The ends were cut back, 4 bases at V and 0 bases at J, with 7 bases in the middle. The CDR3, as DNA: TGTGCCAGCAGCTCGGGGTCCTCTGGAAACACCATATATTTT. Translation gives CASSSGSSGNTIYF.

V gene TRBV28 combines with J gene TRBJ1-5; 7 positions agree with TRBD1. Losses at the gene ends were 6 bases for V and 7 bases for J; bases not matched to a gene: 12. In germline, CDR1 is MDHEN, CDR2 SYDVKM. This CDR3 comprises 15 residues. CDR3 in amino acids: CASSSKRGLDQPQHF. The CDR3 region has the DNA TGTGCCAGCAGCTCGAAAAGGGGGCTGGACCAGCCCCAGCATTTT.

The V gene is TRBV6-5, the J gene TRBJ1-2; D not resolved. Germline CDR1 is MNHEY and CDR2 is SVGAGI. The CDR3 is 14 residues long. V was shortened by 0 bases and J by 6 bases, with 11 bases between the two germline ends. DNA for the CDR3: TGTGCCAGCAGTTACTCGACACCTCCTAATGGCTACACCTTC. This sequence encodes CASSYSTPPNGYTF.

CDR3 region: CASSLVRALLGEAFF. Here the CDR3 DNA reads TGTGCCAGCTCACTTGTAAGAGCGCTTCTGGGTGAAGCTTTCTTT. The chain has TRBV18 and TRBJ1-1, with no clear D. Germline loops: CDR1 KGHSH, CDR2 LQKENI. This CDR3 region has 15 residues. Trimming removed 4 bases from V and 7 bases from J, with 19 bases in between.

The chain carries TRBV5-1 and TRBJ1-1; TRBD1 matches 10 bases. The CDR3 loop spans 13 amino acids. V was clipped by 4 bases and J by 5 bases; unmatched bases: 2. Germline CDR1 reads SGHRS; CDR2 reads YFSETQ. CDR3 sequence: CASSGTGATEAFF. CDR3 DNA sequence: TGCGCCAGCAGCGGGACAGGGGCGACTGAAGCTTTCTTT.

J is TRBJ1-4 and V is TRBV5-4; D uncertain. The CDR3 consists of 14 residues. With 5 bases removed from V and 6 bases from J, the gap between germline ends came to 14 bases. Germline assignment: CDR1 SGHNT and CDR2 YYREEE (reference sequence). DNA of the CDR3: TGTGCCAGCAGGCAGGACCAAGCGGATGAAAAACTGTTTTTT. Its translation: CASRQDQADEKLFF.

This chain links TRBV18 with TRBJ2-7, with 9 bases matching TRBD2. There are 15 residues in the CDR3. With V trimmed by 4 bases and J by 7 bases, 11 bases remained unmatched. CDR1 KGHSH and CDR2 LQKENI come from the germline V gene. The CDR3 spells CASSLSAGGSGEQYF. In nucleotides, the CDR3 is TGTGCCAGCTCACTTTCGGCGGGGGGGTCCGGAGAGCAGTACTTC.

This sequence joins TRBV9 and TRBJ1-2; 9 positions match TRBD1. This CDR3 is built from 16 residues. The trim removed 0 bases at V and 11 bases at J, leaving 14 bases unmatched. The germline V gene has CDR1 SGDLS and CDR2 YYNGEE. Here the CDR3 reads CASSVGTGAKSHPYTF. CDR3 nucleotide sequence: TGTGCCAGCAGCGTAGGGACAGGGGCCAAATCCCACCCTTACACCTTC.

This chain connects TRBV24-1 to TRBJ2-1, with 11 bases aligning to TRBD2. Germline V CDR1 and CDR2: KGHDR, SFDVKD. The CDR3 has 18 residues. After removal of 4 bases from V and 2 bases from J, the junction contained 9 bases not matched to a gene. Here the CDR3 reads CATSDPGTSGETYNEQFF. DNA for the CDR3: TGTGCCACCAGTGACCCTGGGACTAGCGGTGAGACCTACAATGAGCAGTTCTTC.

This clone has only one observation. The rearrangement uses TRBV7-9 and TRBJ2-1, with D tentatively TRBD1 (8 bases). With 6 bases removed from V and 3 bases from J, the gap between germline ends came to 21 bases. Germline values: CDR1 SEHNR, CDR2 FQNEAQ (reference sequence). This CDR3 has 17 amino acids. The CDR3 is CASSNVRGDRSYNEQFF. CDR3 sequence (DNA): TGTGCCAGCAGTAATGTCCGGGGGGACAGGAGCTACAATGAGCAGTTCTTC.

The chain has TRBV24-1 and TRBJ2-3; TRBD2 matches at 12 bases. J was trimmed by 6 bases and V by 3 bases; bases with no gene match: 6. The germline gives CDR1 KGHDR, CDR2 SFDVKD. The CDR3 loop spans 16 amino acids. The CDR3 reads CATSDGLAGQEDTQYF. For the CDR3, the DNA is TGTGCCACCAGTGATGGACTAGCGGGGCAGGAGGATACGCAGTATTTT.

V and J are TRBV5-1 and TRBJ2-7; D is possibly TRBD1 (6 bases). The CDR3 runs 12 residues. V lost 6 bases and J 5 bases, leaving 12 bases between the germline ends. Germline V CDR1 and CDR2: SGHRS, YFSETQ. CDR3 sequence reads: CASTGTWDEQYF. CDR3 nucleotide sequence: TGCGCCAGCACCGGGACATGGGACGAGCAGTACTTC.

This clone has just a few counts. The chain carries TRBV29-1 and TRBJ1-1, with 9 bases matching TRBD1. V shed 8 bases, J shed 6 bases, and the junction held 4 bases outside the gene matches. The CDR3 consists of 11 residues. Per germline, CDR1 SQVTM and CDR2 ANQGSEA. CDR3 coding DNA: TGCAGCCCACGGACAGGGGCTGAAGCTTTCTTT. Translation: CSPRTGAEAFF.

The V and J genes are TRBV11-2 and TRBJ2-1; the D gene is possibly TRBD1 (5 bases). V lost 2 bases and J lost 5, with 7 bases in between. The CDR3 sequence is 13 residues long. CDR1 and CDR2 (germline): SGHAT, FQNNGV. The chain's CDR3 is CASSLMGHNEQFF. The CDR3 region has the DNA TGTGCCAGCAGCTTAATGGGGCACAATGAGCAGTTCTTC.

V usage is TRBV3-1 (or the pseudogene TRBV3-2) and J usage is TRBJ2-2; D might be TRBD2 (5 bases). Between the trimmed V and J ends, which lost 5 bases and 7 bases, there was a span of 8 bases. Germline CDR1 LGHDT, CDR2 YNNKEL (reference sequence). This CDR3 comprises 12 residues. The CDR3 loop is CASSGRGGELFF. Written as DNA, the CDR3 is TGTGCCAGCAGCGGCCGGGGCGGGGAGCTGTTTTTT.

The chain carries TRBV5-6 and TRBJ2-7; 7 nucleotides agree with TRBD1. Germline V gene data show CDR1 as SGHDT and CDR2 as YYEEEE. CDR3 size: 13 residues. With V trimmed by 7 bases and J by 3 bases, 7 bases remained unmatched. The CDR3 region is CASGPGTVYEQYF. CDR3 in DNA: TGTGCCAGCGGACCCGGGACAGTCTACGAGCAGTACTTC.